The 29 T cell receptor beta chains reported below all come from one sample, sequenced in a study of blood T cell repertoires in COVID-19. Assay: immunoSEQ multiplex PCR; the TCRdb copy retains only in-frame clones and omits some. Of nearly 300,000 clones in the sample, about 88% were seen once. The sequencing input was peripheral blood. The receptors come from a human donor with COVID-19, enrolled during active disease. The donor label of this sample is uncertain.

V usage is TRBV27 and J usage is TRBJ2-3, with 14 bases fitting TRBD2. The CDR3 runs to 15 residues. Germline V gene lookup returns CDR1 MNHEY and CDR2 SMNVEV (reference sequence). Trimming cost V 5 bases and J 5 bases; bases outside gene matches: 3. The CDR3 here is CASSLGTSGRDTQYF. Here the CDR3 DNA reads TGTGCCAGCAGTCTAGGGACTAGCGGGAGAGATACGCAGTATTTT.

The sample holds one count of this clone. V and J are TRBV5-1 and TRBJ2-5; 7 positions agree with TRBD1. V lost 4 bases and J lost 7; bases outside the gene matches: 10. The CDR3 runs to 14 residues. The V gene's germline CDR1 is SGHRS and CDR2 YFSETQ. CDR3 sequence: CASSLVQGQGTQYF. The CDR3 DNA is TGCGCCAGCAGCCTCGTACAGGGGCAGGGGACCCAGTACTTC.

The chain uses TRBV19 and TRBJ1-5; D possibly corresponds to TRBD1 (6 bases). Trimming stripped 8 bases from V and 1 base from J, with 12 bases between. The CDR3 covers 14 residues. Looked up from germline, CDR1 is LNHDA and CDR2 is SQIVND (reference sequence). The CDR3, as DNA: TGTGCCAGTTACGACAGGTTAAGCAATCAGCCCCAGCATTTT. Translation: CASYDRLSNQPQHF.

This clone has ten or more counts. The chain has TRBV7-2 and TRBJ2-1; 8 nucleotides align to TRBD2. Germline V gene sequence: CDR1 SGHTA, CDR2 FQGNSA. This CDR3 has 14 residues. Trimming took 5 bases from V and 10 from J; bases not matched to a gene: 10. The CDR3 region is CASSPGASGREQFF. In nucleotides, the CDR3 is TGTGCCAGCAGCCCAGGGGCTAGCGGGCGGGAGCAGTTCTTC. Full variable domain (outside the CDR3, taken from reference TRBV7-2 and TRBJ2-1): GAGVSQSPSNKVTEKGKDVELRCDPISGHTALYWYRQSLGQGLEFLIYFQGNSAPDKSGLPSDRFSAERTGGSVSTLTIQRTQQEDSAVYLCASSPGASGREQFFGPGTRLTVL.

The V call is TRBV19, the J call TRBJ2-5; 7 nucleotides agree with TRBD2. V shed 4 bases and J 0 bases; nucleotides not matched to a gene: 8. From germline, CDR1 is LNHDA and CDR2 SQIVND (reference sequence). This CDR3 has 16 residues. This chain's CDR3 is CASSTGGLGYQETQYF. CDR3 nucleotides: TGTGCCAGTAGTACCGGGGGGTTAGGTTACCAAGAGACCCAGTACTTC.

This chain uses TRBV6-4 with TRBJ1-1; TRBD1 agrees at 9 bases. Germline lookup yields CDR1 MRHNA and CDR2 SNTAGT. The CDR3 length is 14 residues. J lost 3 bases, V lost 6 bases, and 5 bases had no gene match. The CDR3 is CASSPRTGDTEAFF. CDR3 nucleotide sequence: TGTGCCAGCAGCCCAAGGACAGGGGACACTGAAGCTTTCTTT.

The genes are TRBV11-2 and TRBJ2-7; D gene ambiguous. This CDR3 has 14 residues. V dropped 1 base and J dropped 3 bases, with 10 bases sitting between them. From germline, CDR1 is SGHAT and CDR2 FQNNGV. CDR3 in DNA: TGTGCCAGCAGCTTAGGATACCAGAACTACGAGCAGTACTTC. This sequence encodes CASSLGYQNYEQYF.

The CDR3 sequence: CASSEDRANYGYTF. The CDR3 bases are TGTGCCAGCAGTGAAGACAGAGCTAACTATGGCTACACCTTC. This chain joins TRBV2 and TRBJ1-2; D remains unclear. The CDR3 covers 14 residues. The germline CDR1 and CDR2 sequences are SNHLY and FYNNEI. V lost 1 base and J lost 0, with 6 bases in between.

Points on this clone: Within the sample, other DNA sequences also encode this same CDR3. V and J are TRBV9 and TRBJ1-1; D gene ambiguous. CDR3 length: 13 residues. The germline V and J ends were trimmed by 3 bases and 0 bases, with 6 bases remaining between them. Germline CDR1 is SGDLS and CDR2 is YYNGEE. Written as DNA, the CDR3 is TGTGCCAGCAGCGCCGACATGAACACTGAAGCTTTCTTT. It translates to CASSADMNTEAFF.

CDR3 DNA: TGTGCCAGCAGCCCGGTGCTAGCGGGAAACAATGAGCAGTTCTTC. Amino acids: CASSPVLAGNNEQFF. V usage is TRBV9 and J usage is TRBJ2-1, with 9 bases that match TRBD2. The CDR3 extends over 15 amino acids. CDR1 is SGDLS and CDR2 is YYNGEE in the germline V gene. The V gene end was trimmed by 4 bases and the J gene end by 5 bases; junction bases not matched to a gene: 7.

The V gene is TRBV11-3, the J gene TRBJ2-6; 9 nucleotides line up with TRBD1. Germline V lookup: CDR1 SGHNT, CDR2 YENEEA. V shed 4 bases, J shed 3 bases, and the junction held 10 bases outside the gene matches. CDR3 length equals 18 residues. The CDR3 spells CASSSTDRGEDGANVLTF. DNA for the CDR3: TGTGCCAGCAGCTCAACGGACAGGGGTGAAGATGGGGCCAACGTCCTGACTTTC.

V and J are TRBV18 and TRBJ2-3, with 9 bases identical to TRBD1. CDR3 size: 17 residues. The V gene end was trimmed by 6 bases and the J gene end by 3 bases; junction bases not matched to a gene: 13. Per germline, CDR1 KGHSH and CDR2 LQKENI. CDR3 protein: CASSPSGTGFGTDTQYF. DNA for the CDR3: TGTGCCAGCTCTCCCTCCGGGACAGGGTTTGGGACAGATACGCAGTATTTT.

The chain joins TRBV11-3 to TRBJ2-3, with D maybe TRBD2 (5 bases). V gave up 5 bases and J gave up 0 bases, with 9 bases separating them. The length of the CDR3 is 14 residues. CDR1 is SGHNT and CDR2 is YENEEA in the germline V gene. CDR3 loop: CASSQRDSTDTQYF. In DNA, the CDR3 is TGTGCCAGCAGCCAGAGGGATAGCACAGATACGCAGTATTTT. Filled out from reference TRBV11-3 and TRBJ2-3, the complete variable domain reads EAGVVQSPRYKIIEKKQPVAFWCNPISGHNTLYWYLQNLGQGPELLIRYENEEAVDDSQLPKDRFSAERLKGVDSTLKIQPAELGDSAVYLCASSQRDSTDTQYFGPGTRLTVL.

The genes are TRBV11-2 and TRBJ1-1; perhaps TRBD1 as D (6 bases). CDR1 SGHAT and CDR2 FQNNGV come from the germline V gene. V was shortened by 2 bases and J by 1 base, with 11 bases between the two germline ends. CDR3 size: 15 residues. The CDR3 DNA reads as TGTGCCAGCAGCTTATTCCCGGACAGGAACACTGAAGCTTTCTTT. The encoded protein is CASSLFPDRNTEAFF.

The chain couples TRBV28 to TRBJ2-7, with D perhaps TRBD1 (5 bases). V dropped 11 bases and J dropped 2 bases, with 16 bases sitting between them. Germline lookup yields CDR1 MDHEN and CDR2 SYDVKM. The CDR3 is made up of 13 amino acids. CDR3 DNA: TGTGCCGCTTCCGGCAGGGTCACCTACGAGCAGTACTTC. This gives the protein CAASGRVTYEQYF.

The chain has TRBV11-2 and TRBJ1-1; maybe TRBD1 (6 bases). CDR3 length equals 15 residues. Germline CDR1 reads SGHAT; CDR2 reads FQNNGV. V was pared by 0 bases and J by 4 bases, with 12 bases between. The CDR3 sequence: CASSLDRGGSTEAFF. The DNA of the CDR3 is TGTGCCAGCAGCTTAGACAGGGGTGGTAGCACTGAAGCTTTCTTT.

Only one count was recorded for this clone. V and J are TRBV9 and TRBJ2-3; 9 bases fit TRBD2. This CDR3 spans 15 amino acids. The germline V gene has CDR1 SGDLS and CDR2 YYNGEE. The J segment lost 8 bases and the V segment lost 3 bases, leaving 10 bases of the junction unmatched. CDR3 sequence: CASSGGAGGRVTQYF. As DNA, the CDR3 is TGTGCCAGCAGCGGCGGTGCGGGCGGGAGGGTTACGCAGTATTTT.

This clone was recorded only once. The V call is TRBV13, the J call TRBJ2-5; TRBD2 aligns across 13 bases. From germline, CDR1 is PRHDT and CDR2 FYEKMQ (reference sequence). The CDR3 spans 16 residues. V lost 3 bases and J lost 7; bases outside the gene matches: 8. CDR3 sequence: CASSFLRLAGGGTQYF. The CDR3 coding sequence is TGTGCCAGCAGCTTTCTCCGACTAGCGGGGGGTGGGACCCAGTACTTC.

The chain recombines TRBV2 with TRBJ1-4; D may be TRBD1 (5 bases). Germline V gene lookup returns CDR1 SNHLY and CDR2 FYNNEI. CDR3 length: 17 residues. The germline V and J ends were trimmed by 6 bases and 0 bases, with 17 bases remaining between them. In nucleotides, the CDR3 is TGTGCCAGCAGGAAGGGAGGGGCCCCAGCAACTAATGAAAAACTGTTTTTT. Its protein product is CASRKGGAPATNEKLFF. The full variable domain, rest sourced from reference TRBV2 and TRBJ1-4, is EPEVTQTPSHQVTQMGQEVILRCVPISNHLYFYWYRQILGQKVEFLVSFYNNEISEKSEIFDDQFSVERPDGSNFTLKIRSTKLEDSAMYFCASRKGGAPATNEKLFFGSGTQLSVL.

The CDR3 is CASSVSLGGDGLNTGELFF. The CDR3 coding sequence is TGTGCCAGCAGCGTATCCTTAGGGGGGGACGGATTGAACACCGGGGAGCTGTTTTTT. The chain uses TRBV9 and TRBJ2-2, with D possibly TRBD2 on 7 matching bases. Per germline, CDR1 SGDLS and CDR2 YYNGEE. The CDR3 is 19 residues long. The V and J ends lost 1 base and 1 base respectively, with 20 bases between them.

The chain is built from TRBV21-1 and TRBJ1-1. TRBV21-1 is marked as a pseudogene. There are 12 residues in the CDR3. CDR3: CASSTVNTEAFF. The CDR3, as DNA: TGTGCCAGCAGCACCGTAAACACTGAAGCTTTCTTT.

J is TRBJ2-1 and V is TRBV7-2; 10 positions agree with TRBD2. Germline CDR1 and CDR2: SGHTA and FQGNSA. CDR3 size: 15 residues. V shed 4 bases and J 8 bases; nucleotides not matched to a gene: 8. The CDR3 here is CASSSGVAGGYEQFF. CDR3 nucleotides: TGTGCCAGCAGCTCCGGGGTAGCGGGAGGATATGAGCAGTTCTTC.

Comments on this clone: Sequence at one end of the junction differs from germline and may be a read error. The gene calls are TRBV2 and TRBJ1-6, with D maybe TRBD1 (6 bases). Germline-derived CDR1 and CDR2 are SNHLY and FYNNEI. The CDR3 contains 12 residues. The CDR3: CASSEFVGALFF. As DNA, the CDR3 is TGTGCCAGCAGTGAATTTGTGGGGGCCTTATTCTTT.

The chain is built from TRBV11-2 and TRBJ1-2; 7 nucleotides line up with TRBD1. The V segment lost 5 bases and the J segment 4 bases; nucleotides outside the gene matches: 13. Germline-derived CDR1 and CDR2 are SGHAT and FQNNGV. The CDR3 is 16 residues long. CDR3 nucleotide sequence: TGTGCCAGCAGCCCCTCGGGGGGGGCAGGGGGCTATGGCTACACCTTC. Its protein is CASSPSGGAGGYGYTF.

The rearrangement uses TRBV5-5 and TRBJ2-3, with 7 bases fitting TRBD2. The germline CDR1 and CDR2 sequences are SGHKS and YYEKEE (reference sequence). The CDR3 covers 16 residues. The V and J ends lost 0 bases and 3 bases, in that order; junction bases with no gene match: 7. CDR3 in amino acids: CASSLAPGTITDTQYF. CDR3 DNA: TGTGCCAGCAGCTTGGCCCCCGGGACTATTACAGATACGCAGTATTTT.

The chain carries TRBV27 and TRBJ2-2; the match to TRBD1 covers 12 bases. V shed 3 bases, J shed 3 bases, and the junction held 11 bases outside the gene matches. This CDR3 contains 19 residues. The V gene's germline CDR1 is MNHEY and CDR2 SMNVEV (reference sequence). CDR3: CASSLGGTGGAWDTGELFF. The CDR3 nucleotides are TGTGCCAGCAGTTTGGGGGGGACAGGGGGCGCGTGGGACACCGGGGAGCTGTTTTTT.

The chain uses TRBV15 and TRBJ2-3; 7 bases fit TRBD2. CDR1 and CDR2 from the germline V gene are LNHNV and YYDKDF (reference sequence). The length of the CDR3 is 14 residues. Trimming at V came to 2 bases and at J to 5 bases, leaving 4 bases not matched to a gene. CDR3 sequence (DNA): TGTGCCACCAGCAGAACGGGGGGTCGAGATACGCAGTATTTT. Translated, it gives CATSRTGGRDTQYF.

V usage is TRBV12-3 or TRBV12-4 and J usage is TRBJ1-5; D is undetermined. Between the trimmed V and J ends, which lost 1 base and 5 bases, there was a span of 6 bases. The CDR3 contains 13 residues. The CDR3 spells CASSLDGDQPQHF. CDR3 in DNA: TGTGCCAGCAGTTTAGACGGAGATCAGCCCCAGCATTTT.

This clone has more than one count but fewer than ten. V usage is TRBV5-6 and J usage is TRBJ2-1; 8 bases are shared with TRBD2. The V gene end was trimmed by 4 bases and the J gene end by 6 bases; junction bases not matched to a gene: 9. Germline loops: CDR1 SGHDT, CDR2 YYEEEE. CDR3 length: 15 amino acids. The CDR3 loop reads CASSPSAGGVNEQFF. CDR3 sequence (DNA): TGTGCCAGCAGCCCTAGTGCGGGAGGCGTCAATGAGCAGTTCTTC.